This T cell receptor beta chain was retrieved from a study of PD-1 blockade in classical Hodgkin lymphoma (dated by TCRdb to 2018 to 2021). The study in broad terms: A peripheral blood immune signature of response to PD-1 blockade in classical Hodgkin lymphoma was defined using TCR beta sequencing and CyTOF.

The Qiagen DNeasy kit was used to extract genomic DNA from unsorted PBMCs and from the negatively selected CD4+ and CD8+ fractions. Amplification of TCR beta CDR3 regions was done by immunoSEQ multiplex PCR with primers that anneal to V and J segments. A synthetic immune receptor repertoire was used to minimize amplification bias, and remaining bias was computationally removed after sequencing. Processing in the source paper ran as follows. Custom Python scripts were used to quantify repertoire diversity as the Shannon entropy index. Unsorted, CD4+ and CD8+ repertoires were analyzed separately, except for combined analyses in which CD4+ and CD8+ sequences were merged in silico. TCRdb obtained this table from immuneACCESS and retained in-frame rearrangements with V and J assigned. These tables miss some clones; where compared with another copy, unresolved V genes account for less than half of the shortfall, and the remainder is unexplained. V, J and clone size are taken as reported in that table, and D and trimming were inferred from the DNA itself. This sample lists some 21,000 clones; approximately 94% were detected once. The ten biggest clones cover approximately 5% of the sample.

General study outcomes and caveats: Baseline TCR diversity was reported as lower in newly diagnosed patients than in healthy donors, and lower still in relapsed/refractory patients. Only a single clinical trial cohort was studied, and what caused the repertoire differences, possibly disease activity or prior therapy, remained undefined.

Remarks on this clone: Its recognized antigen is unknown. Nothing much larger sits one base from this clone, and base qualities are not available.

The sample's time point label is to be understood as: newly diagnosed, previously untreated cHL patient sample. As a comparison group for the relapsed/refractory trial patients, PBMCs from patients with newly diagnosed, previously untreated classical Hodgkin lymphoma were sequenced. After peripheral blood was drawn into 8 mL Vacutainer Cell Preparation Tubes, PBMCs were isolated by centrifugation and then cryopreserved. The cysteine opens and the phenylalanine closes a CDR3 of 13 amino acids. The kept DNA is CDR3 alone, 39 bases in frame from the first base. V loses 6 bases at its end and J loses 4 bases; junction bases beyond the gene matches: 4. CDR1 and CDR2, per the germline V gene, are SNHLY and FYNNEI.

The origin of this receptor is a human donor with classical Hodgkin lymphoma. The rearrangement joined TRBV2 to TRBJ1-2, and 8 junctional nucleotides match TRBD1. Sequencing used peripheral blood mononuclear cells (PBMCs). The CDR3 has the sequence CASRRQGSYGYTF. The sequenced DNA is TGTGCCAGCAGAAGACAGGGGAGCTATGGCTACACCTTC.